Described below is a single T cell receptor (beta chain) sequence and its context. The data originate from a study of Ad26.COV2.S vaccination and SARS-CoV-2 variants. Study-wide context: The study gave Ad26.COV2.S intramuscularly, once or twice 56 days apart.

Treatment here: over 15 received Ad26.COV2.S at low or high dose, single or two shots; 5 received placebo; per-sample allocation not given. Day 63 after the first injection of vaccine or placebo was the sampling time. Sequencing was performed with immunoSEQ multiplex PCR; in TCRdb, only in-frame clones are kept and a portion is missing. The table records some 520,000 clones, around 85% of them present only once. The input for sequencing was peripheral blood, taken in a trial of Ad26.COV2.S vaccine versus placebo. The source of this sequence is a person aged 18-65 years who received the Ad26.COV2.S COVID-19 vaccine or a placebo.

CDR3 residues: CASSPKVGDFSSGANVLTF. The CDR3 region has the DNA TGTGCCAGCTCACCAAAAGTCGGGGACTTCAGCTCTGGGGCCAACGTCCTGACTTTC. The chain recombines TRBV18 with TRBJ2-6, with D perhaps TRBD2 (6 bases). CDR3 length: 19 amino acids. Germline loops: CDR1 KGHSH, CDR2 LQKENI. Trimming took off 2 bases at V and 0 bases at J, with 17 bases between the two ends. Variable domain in full (rest from reference TRBV18 and TRBJ2-6): NAGVMQNPRHLVRRRGQEARLRCSPMKGHSHVYWYRQLPEEGLKFMVYLQKENIIDESGMPKERFSAEFPKEGPSILRIQQVVRGDSAAYFCASSPKVGDFSSGANVLTFGAGSRLTVL.